The text below deals with one T cell receptor beta chain. The antigen is unknown. CD25-based Treg depletion was applied to purified naive CD4+ T cells. Semi-nested PCR with Nested Universal Primer A followed constant-region reverse priming of full-length variable regions. MiXCR, run by TCRdb on the 5' RACE reads, gives a single entry per CDR3 protein. The table shows roughly 40,000 distinct CDR3 sequences, with approximately 19% occurring only once. Study-wide results and caveats: Larger-cohort validation covered only one TCR beta V-J rearrangement.

This receptor was obtained from a female donor with breast cancer. Sample: naive CD4+ T cells sorted from a lymph node. Subset here: naive CD4+ T cells, CD4+CD45RA+CD25-.

As DNA, the CDR3 is TGCAGTGCTGGGCTAGCGGGAGGTGGGGATACGCAGTATTTT. It translates to CSAGLAGGGDTQYF. The chain has TRBV20-1 and TRBJ2-3, with 11 nucleotides matching TRBD2. J gave up 6 bases and V 5 bases, and 7 bases lay outside the gene matches. This CDR3 is 14 amino acids long. Germline assignment: CDR1 DFQATT and CDR2 SNEGSKA (reference sequence).